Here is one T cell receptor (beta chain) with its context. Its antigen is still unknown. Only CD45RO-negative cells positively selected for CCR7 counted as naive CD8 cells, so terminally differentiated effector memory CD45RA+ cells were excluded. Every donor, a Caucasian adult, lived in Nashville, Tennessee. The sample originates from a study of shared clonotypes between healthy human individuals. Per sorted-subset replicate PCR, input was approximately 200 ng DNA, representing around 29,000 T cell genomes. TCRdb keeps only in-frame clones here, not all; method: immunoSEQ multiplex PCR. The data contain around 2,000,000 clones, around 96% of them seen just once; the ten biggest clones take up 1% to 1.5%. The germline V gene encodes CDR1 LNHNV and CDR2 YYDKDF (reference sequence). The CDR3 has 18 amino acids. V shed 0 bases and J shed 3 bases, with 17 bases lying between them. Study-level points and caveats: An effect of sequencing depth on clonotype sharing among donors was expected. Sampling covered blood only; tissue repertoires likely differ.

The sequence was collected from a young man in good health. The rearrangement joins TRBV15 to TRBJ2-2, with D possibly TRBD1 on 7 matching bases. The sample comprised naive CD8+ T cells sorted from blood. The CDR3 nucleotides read TGTGCCACCAGCAGAGATCTGAGGGGCGGGACAGACACCGGGGAGCTGTTTTTT. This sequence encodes CATSRDLRGGTDTGELFF.